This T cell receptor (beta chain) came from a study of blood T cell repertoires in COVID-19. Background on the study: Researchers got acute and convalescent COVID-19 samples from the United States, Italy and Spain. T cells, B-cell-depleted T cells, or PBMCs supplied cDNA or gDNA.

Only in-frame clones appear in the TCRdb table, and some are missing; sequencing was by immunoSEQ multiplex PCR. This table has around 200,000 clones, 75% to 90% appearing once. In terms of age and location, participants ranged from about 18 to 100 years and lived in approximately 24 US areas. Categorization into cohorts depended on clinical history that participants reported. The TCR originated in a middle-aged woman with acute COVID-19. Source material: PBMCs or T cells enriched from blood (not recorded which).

This CDR3 is CASSRGHLAGAGNEQFF. The CDR3 DNA sequence: TGTGCCAGCAGTCGGGGCCATTTAGCGGGGGCGGGCAATGAGCAGTTCTTC. J is TRBJ2-1 and V is TRBV2; 9 nucleotides match TRBD2. V lost 5 bases, J lost 6 bases, and 14 bases stayed unmatched. Germline CDR1 is SNHLY and CDR2 is FYNNEI. The CDR3 has 17 amino acids.